This T cell receptor beta chain was sequenced in a study of tumor-infiltrating lymphocytes in primary liver carcinoma. The authors made TCR beta cDNA from 500 ng total RNA with a constant-region primer. Construction of TCR beta libraries relied on three successive nested multiplex PCR rounds employing slightly modified ARM-PCR. The two initial PCR rounds, roughly 9 cycles each, used TRBV1-TRBV30 forward and C-beta reverse primers. TCRdb re-analysed the multiplex PCR reads in MiXCR, keeping a single row per CDR3 protein. The data contain about 99,000 distinct CDR3 sequences, 55% to 75% of them singletons. Each 20-30 mg portion of unsorted bulk tissue served as the source for co-extraction of RNA and DNA. The CDR3 is made up of 13 amino acids. Germline V gene sequence: CDR1 SQVTM, CDR2 ANQGSEA.

The sample comprised liver tumor tissue from sampling region 5. The subset was: tumor region T5, tumor centre. The rearrangement joins TRBV29-1 to TRBJ1-2, with D hard to call. This receptor was obtained from a woman between 55 and 75 years old with primary liver carcinoma and hepatitis B virus infection. DNA for the CDR3: TGCAGGGCAAGACCGGGAAATAACTATGGCTACACCTTC. This encodes CRARPGNNYGYTF. The entire variable domain, with the rest obtained from reference TRBV29-1 and TRBJ1-2, is as follows: SAVISQKPSRDICQRGTSLTIQCQVDSQVTMMFWYRQQPGQSLTLIATANQGSEATYESGFVIDKFPISRPNLTFSTLTVSNMSPEDSSIYLCRARPGNNYGYTFGSGTRLTVV.